This T cell receptor (beta chain) was captured in a study of regulatory T cells in long-lasting Graves disease. Time point given: newly diagnosed GD, antithyroid drugs for less than 3 months. PBMCs were the source of the RNA used for TCR sequencing. Library construction for TCR beta used iRepertoire HTBI primers and Arm-PCR of CDR3 regions. TCRdb called the multiplex PCR reads again in MiXCR, with one record for every CDR3 protein. The table records 500,000 or so distinct CDR3 sequences, around 15% of them present only once. This clonotype was picked up many times. The CDR3 spans 13 residues. V shed 5 bases and J shed 10 bases, with 17 bases lying between them. Germline loops: CDR1 MDHEN, CDR2 SYDVKM. The same specimen was also included in a second study, on T cells in Graves' hyperthyroidism and ophthalmopathy. That publication notes: Patients showing uncontrolled infection, other autoimmune disease, pregnancy or lactation were ineligible.

The material was peripheral blood mononuclear cells (PBMCs), obtained at new diagnosis, from a patient treated with antithyroid drugs. The chain joins TRBV28 to TRBJ1-2; weak D call: TRBD1 (6 bases). This clonotype was obtained from a woman between 40 and 65 years old with Graves disease. CDR3 sequence reads: CASSGWDTRDYTF. The CDR3, as DNA: TGTGCCAGCAGTGGTTGGGACACCAGGGACTACACCTTC.